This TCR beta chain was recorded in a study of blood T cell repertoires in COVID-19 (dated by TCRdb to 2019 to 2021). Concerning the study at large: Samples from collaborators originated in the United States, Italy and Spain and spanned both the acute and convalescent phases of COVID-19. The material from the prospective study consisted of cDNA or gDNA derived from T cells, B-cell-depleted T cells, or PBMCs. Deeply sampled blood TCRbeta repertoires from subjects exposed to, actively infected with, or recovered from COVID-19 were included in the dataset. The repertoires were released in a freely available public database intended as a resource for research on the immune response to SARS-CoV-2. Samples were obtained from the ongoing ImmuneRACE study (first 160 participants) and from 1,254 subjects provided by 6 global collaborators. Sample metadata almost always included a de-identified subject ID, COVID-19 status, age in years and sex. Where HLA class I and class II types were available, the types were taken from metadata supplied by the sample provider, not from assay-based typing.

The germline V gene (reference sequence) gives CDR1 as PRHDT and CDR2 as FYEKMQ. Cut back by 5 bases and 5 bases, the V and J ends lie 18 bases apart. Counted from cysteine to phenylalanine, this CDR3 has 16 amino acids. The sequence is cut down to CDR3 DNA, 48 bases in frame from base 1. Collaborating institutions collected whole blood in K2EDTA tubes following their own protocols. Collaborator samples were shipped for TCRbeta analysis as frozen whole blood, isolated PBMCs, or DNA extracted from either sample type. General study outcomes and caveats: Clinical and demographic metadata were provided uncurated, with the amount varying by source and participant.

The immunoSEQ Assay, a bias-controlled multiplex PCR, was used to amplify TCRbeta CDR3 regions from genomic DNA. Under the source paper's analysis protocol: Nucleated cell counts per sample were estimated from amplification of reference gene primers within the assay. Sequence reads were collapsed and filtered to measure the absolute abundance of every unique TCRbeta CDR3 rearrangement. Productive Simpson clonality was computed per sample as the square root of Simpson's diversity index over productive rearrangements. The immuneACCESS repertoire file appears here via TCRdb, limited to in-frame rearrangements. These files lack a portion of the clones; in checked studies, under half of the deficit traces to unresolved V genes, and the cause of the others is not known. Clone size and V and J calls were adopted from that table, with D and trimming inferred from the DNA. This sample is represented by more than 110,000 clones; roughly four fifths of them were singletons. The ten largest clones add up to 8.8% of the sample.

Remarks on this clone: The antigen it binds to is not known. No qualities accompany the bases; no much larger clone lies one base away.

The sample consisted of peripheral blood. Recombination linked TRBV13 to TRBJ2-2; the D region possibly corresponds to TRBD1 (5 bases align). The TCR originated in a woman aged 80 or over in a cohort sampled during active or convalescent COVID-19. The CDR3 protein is CASSLTHPGLTGELFF. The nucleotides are TGTGCCAGCAGCCTAACCCACCCAGGGTTAACCGGGGAGCTGTTTTTT.